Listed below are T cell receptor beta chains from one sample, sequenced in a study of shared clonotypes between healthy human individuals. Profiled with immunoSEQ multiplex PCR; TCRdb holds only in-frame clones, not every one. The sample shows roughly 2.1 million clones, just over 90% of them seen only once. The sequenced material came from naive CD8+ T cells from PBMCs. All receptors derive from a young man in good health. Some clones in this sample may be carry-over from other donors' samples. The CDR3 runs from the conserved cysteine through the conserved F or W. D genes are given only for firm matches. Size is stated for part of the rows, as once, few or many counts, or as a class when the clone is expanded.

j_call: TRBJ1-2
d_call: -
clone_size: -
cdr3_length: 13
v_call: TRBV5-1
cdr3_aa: CASSWEGRDGYTF
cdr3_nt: TGCGCCAGCAGCTGGGAGGGTCGAGATGGCTACACCTTC

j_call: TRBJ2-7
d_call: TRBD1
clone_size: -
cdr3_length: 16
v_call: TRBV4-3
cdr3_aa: CASSLSRQGARNEQYF
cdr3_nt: TGCGCCAGCAGCCTCTCCCGACAGGGGGCGAGGAACGAGCAGTACTTC

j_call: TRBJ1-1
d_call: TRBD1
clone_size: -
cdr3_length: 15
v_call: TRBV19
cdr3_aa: CASSIRDRSGTEAFF
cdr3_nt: TGTGCCAGTAGTATACGGGACAGGAGCGGTACTGAAGCTTTCTTT

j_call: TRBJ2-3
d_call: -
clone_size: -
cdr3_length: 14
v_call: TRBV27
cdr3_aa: CASSKLRWGDTQYF
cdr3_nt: TGTGCCAGCTCTAAGCTACGGTGGGGAGATACGCAGTATTTT

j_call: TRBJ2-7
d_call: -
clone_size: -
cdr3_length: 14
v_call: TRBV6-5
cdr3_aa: CASSYRTASYEQYF
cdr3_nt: TGTGCCAGCAGTTACAGGACGGCTTCCTACGAGCAGTACTTC

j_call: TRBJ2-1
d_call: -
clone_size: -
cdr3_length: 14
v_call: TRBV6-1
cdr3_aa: CASSSRLSYNEQFF
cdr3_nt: TGTGCCAGCAGTTCGCGTCTCTCCTACAATGAGCAGTTCTTC

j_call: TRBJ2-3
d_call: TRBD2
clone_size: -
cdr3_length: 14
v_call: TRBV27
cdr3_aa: CASSWGGTANTQYF
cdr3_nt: TGTGCCAGCAGTTGGGGAGGGACGGCAAATACGCAGTATTTT

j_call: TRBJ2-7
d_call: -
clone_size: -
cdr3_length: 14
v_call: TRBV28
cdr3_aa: CASSKPGRAYEQYF
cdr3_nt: TGTGCCAGCAGTAAACCCGGACGGGCCTACGAGCAGTACTTC

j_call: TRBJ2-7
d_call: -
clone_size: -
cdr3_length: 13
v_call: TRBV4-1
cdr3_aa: CASSQARVYEQYF
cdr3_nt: TGCGCCAGCAGCCAAGCCAGGGTCTACGAGCAGTACTTC

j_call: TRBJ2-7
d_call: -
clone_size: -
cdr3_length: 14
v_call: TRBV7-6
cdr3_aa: CASSSREARYEQYF
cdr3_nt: TGTGCCAGCAGCTCTAGGGAAGCCCGATACGAGCAGTACTTC

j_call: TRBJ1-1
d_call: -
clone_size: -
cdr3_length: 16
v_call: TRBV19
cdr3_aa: CASSIERTGFYTEAFF
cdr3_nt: TGTGCCAGTAGTATCGAACGAACAGGGTTTTACACTGAAGCTTTCTTT

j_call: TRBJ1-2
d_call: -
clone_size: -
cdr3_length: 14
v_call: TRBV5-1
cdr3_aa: CASSESGGTYGYTF
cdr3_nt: TGCGCCAGCAGCGAAAGCGGTGGAACCTATGGCTACACCTTC

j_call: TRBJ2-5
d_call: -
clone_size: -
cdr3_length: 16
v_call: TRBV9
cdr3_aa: CASSLPGNLESETQYF
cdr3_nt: TGTGCCAGCAGCCTCCCGGGGAATTTGGAGTCGGAGACCCAGTACTTC

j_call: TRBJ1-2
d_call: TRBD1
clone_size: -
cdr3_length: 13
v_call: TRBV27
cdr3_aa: CASRTGTNYGYTF
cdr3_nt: TGTGCCAGCAGGACAGGGACTAACTATGGCTACACCTTC

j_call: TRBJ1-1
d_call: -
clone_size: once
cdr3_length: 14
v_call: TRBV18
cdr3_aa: CASSPQGQNTEAFF
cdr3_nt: TGTGCCAGCTCCCCACAGGGACAGAACACTGAAGCTTTCTTT

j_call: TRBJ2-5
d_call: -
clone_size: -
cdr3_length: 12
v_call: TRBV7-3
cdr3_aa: CASSTTGETQYF
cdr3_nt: TGTGCCAGCAGCACCACAGGGGAGACCCAGTACTTC

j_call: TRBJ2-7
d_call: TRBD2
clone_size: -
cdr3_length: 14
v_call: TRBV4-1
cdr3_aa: CASSVLAGGYEQYF
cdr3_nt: TGCGCCAGCAGTGTGCTAGCGGGAGGCTACGAGCAGTACTTC

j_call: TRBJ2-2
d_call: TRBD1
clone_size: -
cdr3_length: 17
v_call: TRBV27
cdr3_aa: CASSLLGAQGGAGELFF
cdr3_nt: TGTGCCAGCAGCCTGCTGGGGGCACAGGGGGGTGCCGGGGAGCTGTTTTTT

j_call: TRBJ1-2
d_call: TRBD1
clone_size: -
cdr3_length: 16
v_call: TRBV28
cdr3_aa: CASNPGPAGQNYGYTF
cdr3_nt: TGTGCCAGCAACCCCGGGCCGGCGGGACAGAACTATGGCTACACCTTC

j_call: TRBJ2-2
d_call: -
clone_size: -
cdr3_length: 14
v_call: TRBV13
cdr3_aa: CASSPALVARELFF
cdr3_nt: TGTGCCAGCAGCCCGGCGTTAGTAGCTCGGGAGCTGTTTTTT

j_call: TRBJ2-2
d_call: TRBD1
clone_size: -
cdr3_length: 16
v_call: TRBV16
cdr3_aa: CASSQLTTGATGELFF
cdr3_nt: TGTGCCAGCAGCCAGCTGACGACAGGGGCAACCGGGGAGCTGTTTTTT

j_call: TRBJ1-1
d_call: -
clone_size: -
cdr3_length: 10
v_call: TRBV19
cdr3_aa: CASGGSEAFF
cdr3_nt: TGTGCCAGTGGGGGGTCAGAAGCTTTCTTT

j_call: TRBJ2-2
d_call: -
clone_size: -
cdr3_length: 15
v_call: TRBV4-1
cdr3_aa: CASSQTNRETGELFF
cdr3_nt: TGCGCCAGCAGCCAAACAAACAGGGAAACCGGGGAGCTGTTTTTT